The clone carrying this T cell receptor (beta chain) was counted ten times or more. One entry per CDR3 protein, called by TCRdb with MiXCR from the 5' RACE reads. The sample records 30,000 to 45,000 distinct CDR3 sequences, around 10% being singletons. This sample was taken from a study of neurological immune-mediated disorders. The clonotype was recovered from a woman aged 25-40 years with HTLV-1-associated myelopathy (HAM/TSP). The sample taken for sequencing was CD4+ T cells from blood.

CDR3 bases: TGTGCCAGCAGCTTAGCGGCTGGGCGCACTGGAAACACCATATATTTT. Its protein is CASSLAAGRTGNTIYF. The rearrangement joins TRBV11-3 to TRBJ1-3; no clear D. V lost 1 base, J lost 2 bases, and 12 bases lay in between. This CDR3 comprises 16 residues. Germline CDR1 and CDR2: SGHNT and YENEEA. Combining the CDR3 with reference TRBV11-3 and TRBJ1-3 gives the whole variable domain EAGVVQSPRYKIIEKKQPVAFWCNPISGHNTLYWYLQNLGQGPELLIRYENEEAVDDSQLPKDRFSAERLKGVDSTLKIQPAELGDSAVYLCASSLAAGRTGNTIYFGEGSWLTVV.